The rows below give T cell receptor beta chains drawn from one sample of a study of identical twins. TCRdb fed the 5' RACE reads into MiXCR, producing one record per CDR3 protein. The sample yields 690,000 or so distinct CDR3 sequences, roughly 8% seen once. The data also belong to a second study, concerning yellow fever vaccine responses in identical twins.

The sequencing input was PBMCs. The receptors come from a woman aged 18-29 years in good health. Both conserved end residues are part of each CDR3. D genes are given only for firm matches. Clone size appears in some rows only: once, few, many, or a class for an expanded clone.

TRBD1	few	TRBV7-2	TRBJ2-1	TGTGCCATCCCGAGGGACAGCTCCTACAATGAGCAGTTCTTC	CAIPRDSSYNEQFF
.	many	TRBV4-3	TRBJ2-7	TGCGCCAGCAGCCAGCAAGTCGGACAGAGCTCCTACGAGCAGTACTTC	CASSQQVGQSSYEQYF
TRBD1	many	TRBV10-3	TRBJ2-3	TGTGCCATCAGTATACAGGGGACAGATACGCAGTATTTT	CAISIQGTDTQYF
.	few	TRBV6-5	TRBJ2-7	TGTGCCAGCAGTTACTCGTTCCAGGCGACCTCCTACGAGCAGTACTTC	CASSYSFQATSYEQYF
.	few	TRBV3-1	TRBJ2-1	TGTGCCAGTCAGGACAGCTTTTACAATGAGCAGTTCTTC	CASQDSFYNEQFF
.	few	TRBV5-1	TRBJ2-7	TGCGCCAGCAGCGATCCGGGGAGCTCCTACGAGCAGTACTTC	CASSDPGSSYEQYF
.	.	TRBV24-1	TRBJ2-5	TGTGCCACCAGTGGAACGGGAGCACCCTGGACCCAGTACTTC	CATSGTGAPWTQYF
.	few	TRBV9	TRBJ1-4	TGTGCCAGCAGCGCTGGACTGGGAGAAAAACTGTTTTTT	CASSAGLGEKLFF
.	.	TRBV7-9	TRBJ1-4	TGTGCTAGCAGCATACGCATCAGGGTGGGGGATGAAAAACTGTTTTTT	CASSIRIRVGDEKLFF
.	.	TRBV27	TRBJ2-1	TGTGCCAGCAGTTTATCAAGGGGTCAGAATGAGCAGTTCTTC	CASSLSRGQNEQFF
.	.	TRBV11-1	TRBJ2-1	TGTGCCAGCAGCTTAGGACCGGGATTGGGGGGCGCCGGCCACAATGAGCAGTTCTTC	CASSLGPGLGGAGHNEQFF
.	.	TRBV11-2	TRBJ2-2	TGTGCCAGCAGCTTACCCACTAGAGTTACAGATCCGAACACCGGGGAGCTGTTTTTT	CASSLPTRVTDPNTGELFF
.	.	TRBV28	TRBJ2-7	TGTGCCAGCAGTTTTGTCGACCAAGGTTTCGAGCAGTACTTC	CASSFVDQGFEQYF
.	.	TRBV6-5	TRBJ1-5	TGTGCCAGCGGTACTACTAGGGGAGGTCAGCCCCAGCATTTT	CASGTTRGGQPQHF
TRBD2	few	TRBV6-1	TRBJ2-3	TGTGCCAGCATTGACCCTCCTAGCGGGGGGGCGGGAGATACGCAGTATTTT	CASIDPPSGGAGDTQYF
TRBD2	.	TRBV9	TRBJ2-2	TGTGCCAGCAGCGTCCAGCGGGGGGATCTAGGTACCGGGGAGCTGTTTTTT	CASSVQRGDLGTGELFF
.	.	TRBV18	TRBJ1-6	TGTGCCAGCTCACCATCCCTGGACAGTTTGAAATCACCCCTCCACTTT	CASSPSLDSLKSPLHF